This paragraph covers one TCR beta chain sequence. The antigen remains unidentified. Sample treatment: oral pan-JAK inhibitor, 5-10 mg twice daily. Reverse transcription of extracted RNA yielded cDNA, which provided the sequencing template. The repertoire was sequenced with immunoSEQ multiplex PCR; TCRdb's copy has only in-frame clones and lacks some. The sample carries about 110,000 clones, 50% to 65% recorded once. This entry comes from a study of CD8+ T cells in alopecia areata. Overall study results and limits: Higher clonality and more expanded CD8+ clones appeared in lesional than normal scalp. Many expanded lesional clones persisted in scalp and blood during tofacitinib treatment. On tofacitinib, scalp clonality and expanded CD8+ clones among top 100 fell significantly.

V gave up 8 bases and J gave up 2 bases; unmatched junction bases: 8. The germline CDR1 and CDR2 sequences are SQVTM and ANQGSEA. The CDR3 is 13 residues long. The sample in question was CD4+ T cells sorted from blood, obtained at week 24, from a patient treated with tofacitinib. The chain uses TRBV29-1 and TRBJ1-1, with 7 bases matching TRBD1. The sequence was collected from a human donor with alopecia areata. Here the CDR3 DNA reads TGCAGCCTTTTGACAGGGACCAACACTGAAGCTTTCTTT. Its translation: CSLLTGTNTEAFF.